This T cell receptor (beta chain) was sequenced for a study of blood T cell repertoires in COVID-19. Study-wide background: Donors in the United States, Italy and Spain gave samples during acute or convalescent COVID-19. PBMCs, B-cell-depleted T cells, or T cells were the source of the cDNA or gDNA that made up the material.

Trimming removed 3 bases from V and 3 bases from J, with 14 bases in between. Germline lookup yields CDR1 KGHSH and CDR2 LQKENI. The CDR3 runs to 15 residues. Original processing methods: Amplification of reference gene primers provided the estimated nucleated cell counts. The data were produced by immunoSEQ multiplex PCR, yet TCRdb's version contains in-frame clones alone and is incomplete. Clone size and V and J calls were adopted from that table, with D and trimming inferred from the DNA. The sample records around 200,000 clones, about nine tenths being singletons. The sequence was obtained from a man aged 40-55 years with acute or convalescent COVID-19. The V call is TRBV18, the J call TRBJ2-5; the D gene is possibly TRBD1 (6 bases). The sample was peripheral blood. The CDR3 DNA sequence: TGTGCCAGCTCACCCTTAGACCCAGGGGAAGAGACCCAGTACTTC. Translated: CASSPLDPGEETQYF.